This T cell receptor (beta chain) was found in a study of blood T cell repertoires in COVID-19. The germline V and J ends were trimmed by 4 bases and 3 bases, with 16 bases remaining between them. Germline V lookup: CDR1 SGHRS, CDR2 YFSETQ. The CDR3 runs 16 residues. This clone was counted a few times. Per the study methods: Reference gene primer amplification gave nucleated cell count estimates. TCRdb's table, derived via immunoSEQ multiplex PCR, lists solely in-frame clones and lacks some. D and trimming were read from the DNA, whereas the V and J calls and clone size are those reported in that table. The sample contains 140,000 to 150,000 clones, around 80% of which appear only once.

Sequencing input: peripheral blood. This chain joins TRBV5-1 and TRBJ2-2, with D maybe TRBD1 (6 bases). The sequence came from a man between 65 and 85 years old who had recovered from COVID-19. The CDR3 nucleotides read TGCGCCAGCAGCCTTACAGGGTTTGACGACACCGGGGAGCTGTTTTTT. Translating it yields CASSLTGFDDTGELFF.